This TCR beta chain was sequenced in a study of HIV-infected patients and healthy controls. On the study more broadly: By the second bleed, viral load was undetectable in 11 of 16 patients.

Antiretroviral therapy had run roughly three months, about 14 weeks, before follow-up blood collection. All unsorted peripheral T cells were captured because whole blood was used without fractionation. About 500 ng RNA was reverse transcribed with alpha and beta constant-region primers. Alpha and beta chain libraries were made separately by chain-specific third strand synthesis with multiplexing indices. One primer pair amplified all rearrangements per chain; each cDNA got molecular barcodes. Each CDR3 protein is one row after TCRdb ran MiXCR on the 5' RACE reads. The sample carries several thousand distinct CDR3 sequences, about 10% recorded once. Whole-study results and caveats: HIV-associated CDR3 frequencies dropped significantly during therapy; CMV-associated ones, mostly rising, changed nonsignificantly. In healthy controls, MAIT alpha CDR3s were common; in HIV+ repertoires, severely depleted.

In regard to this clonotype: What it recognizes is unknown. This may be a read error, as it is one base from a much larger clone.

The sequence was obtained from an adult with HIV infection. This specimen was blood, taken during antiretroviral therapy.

The CDR3 spells CSASVGSQSETQYF. CDR3 in DNA: TGCAGTGCTAGCGTGGGGTCCCAAAGTGAGACCCAGTACTTC. The genes are TRBV20-1 and TRBJ2-5; D is unclear. The CDR3 runs to 14 residues. The V gene lost 3 bases and the J gene lost 5 bases, with 16 bases spanning the gap. Germline V lookup: CDR1 DFQATT, CDR2 SNEGSKA (reference sequence).